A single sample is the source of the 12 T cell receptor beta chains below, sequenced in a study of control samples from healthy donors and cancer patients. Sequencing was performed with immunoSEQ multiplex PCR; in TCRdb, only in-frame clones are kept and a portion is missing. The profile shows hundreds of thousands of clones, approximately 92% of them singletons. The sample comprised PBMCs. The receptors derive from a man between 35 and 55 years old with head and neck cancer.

CDR3 in amino acids: CASSLVPGSIDGYTF. The CDR3 DNA reads TGTGCCAGCAGCCTTGTACCGGGGAGCATAGATGGCTACACCTTC. The rearrangement links TRBV14 to TRBJ1-2, with D unresolved. The CDR3 length is 15 residues. Germline assignment: CDR1 SGHDN and CDR2 FVKESK. V lost 4 bases, J lost 6 bases, and 18 bases lay in between.

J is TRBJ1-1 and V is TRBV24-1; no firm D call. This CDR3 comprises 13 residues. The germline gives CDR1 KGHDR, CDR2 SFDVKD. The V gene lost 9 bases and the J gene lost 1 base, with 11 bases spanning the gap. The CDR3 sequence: CATRKSGNTEAFF. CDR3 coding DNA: TGTGCCACCCGAAAATCTGGGAACACTGAAGCTTTCTTT.

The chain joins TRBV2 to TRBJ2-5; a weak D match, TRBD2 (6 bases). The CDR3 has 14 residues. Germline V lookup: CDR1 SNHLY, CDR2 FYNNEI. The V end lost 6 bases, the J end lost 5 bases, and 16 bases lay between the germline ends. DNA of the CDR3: TGTGCCAGCAGAGGGACTCAACTACAGGAGACCCAGTACTTC. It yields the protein CASRGTQLQETQYF.

The CDR3 bases are TGTGCCAGCAGTTACTCGAAGACGGGGGCCAGAGGGAAATCACCCCTCCACTTT. Its protein product is CASSYSKTGARGKSPLHF. The chain combines TRBV6-2 or TRBV6-3 with TRBJ1-6, with a weak D call TRBD1 (6 bases). CDR3 length: 18 residues. V dropped 0 bases and J dropped 10 bases, with 22 bases sitting between them. Germline values: CDR1 MNHEY, CDR2 SVGEGT.

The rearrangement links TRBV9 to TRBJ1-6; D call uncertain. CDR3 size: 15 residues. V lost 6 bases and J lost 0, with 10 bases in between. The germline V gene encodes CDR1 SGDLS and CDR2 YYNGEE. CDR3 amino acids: CASTLTSSYNSPLHF. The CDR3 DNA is TGTGCCAGCACTCTAACCAGCTCCTATAATTCACCCCTCCACTTT. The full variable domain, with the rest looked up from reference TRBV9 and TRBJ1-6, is DSGVTQTPKHLITATGQRVTLRCSPRSGDLSVYWYQQSLDQGLQFLIQYYNGEERAKGNILERFSAQQFPDLHSELNLSSLELGDSALYFCASTLTSSYNSPLHFGNGTRLTVT.

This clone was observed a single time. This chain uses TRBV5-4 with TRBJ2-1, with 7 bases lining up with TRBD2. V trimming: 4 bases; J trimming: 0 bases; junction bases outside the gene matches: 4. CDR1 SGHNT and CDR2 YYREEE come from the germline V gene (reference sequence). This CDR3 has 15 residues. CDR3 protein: CASSLAVSSYNEQFF. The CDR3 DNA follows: TGTGCCAGCAGCCTAGCGGTTAGCTCCTACAATGAGCAGTTCTTC.

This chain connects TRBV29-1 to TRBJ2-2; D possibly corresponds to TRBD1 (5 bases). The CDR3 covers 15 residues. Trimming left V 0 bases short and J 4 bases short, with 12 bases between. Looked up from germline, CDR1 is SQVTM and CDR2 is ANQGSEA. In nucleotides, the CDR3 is TGCAGCGTTGAAGACCAGGGATCAGCCACCGGGGAGCTGTTTTTT. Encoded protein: CSVEDQGSATGELFF.

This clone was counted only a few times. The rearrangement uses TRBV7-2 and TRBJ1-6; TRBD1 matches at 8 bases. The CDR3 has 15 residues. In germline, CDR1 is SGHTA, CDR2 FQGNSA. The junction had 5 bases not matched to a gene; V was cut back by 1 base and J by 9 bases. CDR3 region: CASSLVQTGASPLHF. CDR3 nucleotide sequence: TGTGCCAGCAGCTTAGTTCAGACAGGGGCTTCACCCCTCCACTTT.

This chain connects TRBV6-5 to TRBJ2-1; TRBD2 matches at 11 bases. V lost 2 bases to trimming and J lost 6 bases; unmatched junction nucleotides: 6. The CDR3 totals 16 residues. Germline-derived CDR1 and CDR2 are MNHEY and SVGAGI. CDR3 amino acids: CASSYVSGRVLNEQFF. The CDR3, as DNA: TGTGCCAGCAGTTACGTTAGCGGGAGGGTCCTCAATGAGCAGTTCTTC.

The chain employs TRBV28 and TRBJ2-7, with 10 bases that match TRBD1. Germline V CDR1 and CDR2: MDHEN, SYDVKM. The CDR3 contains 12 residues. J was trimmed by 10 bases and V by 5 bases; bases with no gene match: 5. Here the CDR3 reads CASSLDRGLQYF. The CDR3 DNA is TGTGCCAGCAGTCTCGACAGGGGGCTACAGTACTTC.

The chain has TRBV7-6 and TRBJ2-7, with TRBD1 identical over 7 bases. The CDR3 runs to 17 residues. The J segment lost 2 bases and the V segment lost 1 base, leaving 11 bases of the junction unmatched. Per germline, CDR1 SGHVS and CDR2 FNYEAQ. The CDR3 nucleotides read TGTGCCAGCAGCTTAGGGGACACCGGGACAGCTCCCTACGAGCAGTACTTC. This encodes CASSLGDTGTAPYEQYF.

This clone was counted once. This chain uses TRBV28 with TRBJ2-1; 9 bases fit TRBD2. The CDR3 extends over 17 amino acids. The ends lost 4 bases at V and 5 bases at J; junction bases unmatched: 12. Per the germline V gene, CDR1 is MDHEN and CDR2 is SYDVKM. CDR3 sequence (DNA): TGTGCCAGCAGTTCCCTCATAGCGGGAGTGGTCGACAATGAGCAGTTCTTC. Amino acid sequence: CASSSLIAGVVDNEQFF.